One and the same sample provided the 5 T cell receptor beta chains below, sequenced in a study of regulatory T cells in long-lasting Graves disease. Investigators prepared the TCR beta libraries by applying iRepertoire HTBI primers and Arm-PCR of CDR3 regions. TCRdb re-called the multiplex PCR reads through MiXCR, storing one row per CDR3 protein. Among hundreds of thousands of distinct CDR3 sequences, around 20% were seen once, and the ten largest hold approximately 8%. Time point: persistent/refractory GD, antithyroid drugs over 5 years with positive TRAb. There was RNA extracted from PBMCs, and the TCR library was made from it. Sequenced here: peripheral blood mononuclear cells (PBMCs), sampled when the disease was refractory, from a patient treated with antithyroid drugs. These receptors were taken from a female donor with Graves disease.

This clonotype was found a few times. The CDR3 does not end in the conserved phenylalanine or tryptophan, so this is likely a read error. The chain employs TRBV19 and TRBJ1-1, with D tentatively TRBD1 (5 bases). V was clipped by 5 bases and J by 4 bases, with 14 bases between them. The CDR3 has 14 residues. CDR1 and CDR2 from the germline V gene are LNHDA and SQIVND (reference sequence). The chain's CDR3 is CASSVDILVTEAFS. The CDR3 DNA is TGTGCCAGTAGTGTGGACATTTTGGTCACTGAAGCTTTCTCT.

As concerns this clonotype: One end of the junction is discordant with germline, which a read error may explain. The chain joins TRBV5-1 to TRBJ2-2; maybe TRBD1 (6 bases). CDR1 and CDR2 (germline): SGHRS, YFSETQ. The CDR3 is made up of 14 amino acids. The CDR3 sequence: CASSPGHSTGELFF. DNA for the CDR3: TGTGCCAGCAGCCCGGGACATAGCACCGGGGAGCTGTTTTTT.

This clonotype has at least ten counts. The chain carries TRBV15 and TRBJ2-5; D not certain. The CDR3 is 14 residues long. CDR1 is LNHNV, CDR2 YYDKDF, per germline (reference sequence). Trimming took 0 bases from V and 5 from J, leaving 10 bases between them. For the CDR3, the DNA is TGTGCCACCAGCAGAGATAAGGGAAGGGAGACCCAGTACTTC. It codes for CATSRDKGRETQYF.

This sequence joins TRBV19 and TRBJ2-1; no reliable D call. Trimming shortened V by 3 bases and J by 8 bases, and 17 bases separated the two germline ends. The CDR3 runs to 15 residues. The germline gives CDR1 LNHDA, CDR2 SQIVND (reference sequence). CDR3 DNA sequence: TGTGCCAGTAGTATTGAGACCGATTACAACTATGAGCAGTTCTTC. It translates to CASSIETDYNYEQFF.

This clonotype was seen a handful of times. This sequence joins TRBV7-2 and TRBJ2-1; TRBD2 is a possible D gene (6 bases). The CDR3 runs to 12 residues. Germline V gene data show CDR1 as SGHTA and CDR2 as FQGNSA. V lost 5 bases and J 9 bases, leaving 11 bases between the germline ends. The DNA for the CDR3 is TGTGCCAGCAGCCAACCGGGGGTTGAGCAGTTCTTC. This sequence encodes CASSQPGVEQFF.